The following is a TCR beta chain sequence with its context. The data were obtained in a study of blood T cell repertoires in COVID-19. Method: immunoSEQ multiplex PCR; TCRdb's copy keeps in-frame clones and lacks some. This repertoire shows under 75,000 clones, less than 85% found once; its top ten account for roughly 18%. The CDR3 extends over 20 amino acids. Losses at the gene ends were 3 bases for V and 5 bases for J; bases not matched to a gene: 20. The germline gives CDR1 SGHRS, CDR2 YFSETQ. This sequence joins TRBV5-1 and TRBJ2-1; 10 nucleotides match TRBD2. Sequenced: peripheral blood. The TCR was taken from a woman aged 50 to 60 with active or convalescent COVID-19. CDR3 DNA sequence: TGCGCCAGCAGCTCCCCTAGCGGGAGAGGGGGAGTGGGATTACACAATGAGCAGTTCTTC. Its translation is CASSSPSGRGGVGLHNEQFF.